This T cell receptor (beta chain) was profiled in a study of blood T cells in healthy people across ages. With 8 bases removed from V and 11 bases from J, the gap between germline ends came to 22 bases. This CDR3 has 15 residues. Germline V gene sequence: CDR1 MDHEN, CDR2 SYDVKM. Sample-barcoded 5' priming and a J-beta primer mix drove a second PCR of 7 to 11 cycles. A 12-random-nucleotide template-switch adaptor tagged each cDNA molecule. Via MiXCR, TCRdb re-called the 5' RACE reads, giving one row per CDR3 protein. The sample contains some 1,800,000 distinct CDR3 sequences, roughly two fifths of which appear only once.

The V and J genes are TRBV28 and TRBJ1-6; D may be TRBD1 (6 bases). The sequencing sample was made of blood. This TCR was recovered from a human donor in good health. DNA for the CDR3: TGTGCCAGCCGTCCGGGACAACAGGTTTTACCACCCCTCCACTTT. This encodes CASRPGQQVLPPLHF. The entire variable domain, with the rest obtained from reference TRBV28 and TRBJ1-6, is as follows: DVKVTQSSRYLVKRTGEKVFLECVQDMDHENMFWYRQDPGLGLRLIYFSYDVKMKEKGDIPEGYSVSREKKERFSLILESASTNQTSMYLCASRPGQQVLPPLHFGNGTRLTVT.